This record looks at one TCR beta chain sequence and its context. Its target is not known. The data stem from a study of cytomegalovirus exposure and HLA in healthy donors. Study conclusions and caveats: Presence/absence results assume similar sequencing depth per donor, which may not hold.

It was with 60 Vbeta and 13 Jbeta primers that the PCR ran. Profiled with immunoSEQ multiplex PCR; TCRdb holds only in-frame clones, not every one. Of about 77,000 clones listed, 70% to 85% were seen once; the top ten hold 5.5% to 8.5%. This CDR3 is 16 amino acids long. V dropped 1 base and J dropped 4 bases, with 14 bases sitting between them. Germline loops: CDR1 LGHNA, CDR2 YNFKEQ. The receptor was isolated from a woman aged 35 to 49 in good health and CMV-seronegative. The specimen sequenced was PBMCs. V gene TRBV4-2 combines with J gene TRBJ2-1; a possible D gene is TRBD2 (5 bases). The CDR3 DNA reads TGTGCCAGCAGCCAAGGTGCGGGCGGACCATACAATGAGCAGTTCTTC. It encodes CASSQGAGGPYNEQFF.